This T cell receptor (beta chain) derives from a study of blood T cell repertoires in COVID-19. Study as a whole: Collection of acute and convalescent COVID-19 samples took place in the United States, Italy and Spain. Nucleic acid was either cDNA or gDNA, and it came from T cells, B-cell-depleted T cells, or PBMCs.

V lost 2 bases and J lost 2; bases outside the gene matches: 0. Germline V CDR1 and CDR2: MNHNY, SVGAGI (reference sequence). The CDR3 covers 13 residues. Enrolment of Seattle patients took place during active infection, and they were followed longitudinally. In the original processing: How many nucleated cells were present was estimated from reference gene primer amplification. TCRdb's copy holds only in-frame clones and misses some; the assay was immunoSEQ multiplex PCR. For V, J and clone size, that table is used; D and trimming come from the DNA. Here the sample spans over 120,000 clones, about four fifths being singletons.

The specimen was peripheral blood. The clonotype comes from a woman in her seventies with COVID-19, enrolled during active disease. The rearrangement uses TRBV6-6 and TRBJ2-7; 7 bases fit TRBD1. The CDR3 DNA sequence: TGTGCCAGCAGTTACGACAGGGCCTACGAGCAGTACTTC. The encoded protein is CASSYDRAYEQYF.